This entry lists 21 T cell receptor beta chains sequenced from one sample in a study of blood T cell repertoires in COVID-19. Libraries were prepared by immunoSEQ multiplex PCR; TCRdb keeps only in-frame clonotypes and omits some of them. The sample yields some 170,000 clones, 75% to 90% seen once. The sample was peripheral blood. All receptors come from a woman in her 40s with COVID-19, enrolled during active disease.

The chain has TRBV18 and TRBJ1-2; 9 nucleotides match TRBD1. V shed 0 bases, J shed 4 bases, and the junction held 6 bases outside the gene matches. CDR3 length equals 16 residues. Per the germline V gene, CDR1 is KGHSH and CDR2 is LQKENI. CDR3 DNA sequence: TGTGCCAGCTCACCACCGGGACAGGGCCTTCGCTATGGCTACACCTTC. Translating it yields CASSPPGQGLRYGYTF.

The rearrangement joins TRBV5-8 to TRBJ1-5; D unclear. The ends were cut back, 5 bases at V and 1 base at J, with 10 bases in the middle. Looked up from germline, CDR1 is SGHTS and CDR2 is YDEGEE. This CDR3 comprises 14 residues. CDR3 residues: CASRMRRSNQPQHF. Here the CDR3 DNA reads TGTGCCAGCAGAATGAGGCGGAGCAATCAGCCCCAGCATTTT.

The chain carries TRBV9 and TRBJ2-7; TRBD2 might be the D (6 bases). The V gene lost 3 bases and the J gene lost 2 bases, with 9 bases spanning the gap. The CDR3 runs to 13 residues. CDR1 is SGDLS and CDR2 is YYNGEE in the germline V gene. CDR3: CASSERVTYEQYF. DNA of the CDR3: TGTGCCAGCAGCGAGCGGGTAACCTACGAGCAGTACTTC.

V usage is TRBV18 and J usage is TRBJ2-1; D gene ambiguous. The V end was cut by 3 bases, the J end by 5 bases, with 11 bases between. Germline V gene sequence: CDR1 KGHSH, CDR2 LQKENI. The CDR3 consists of 14 residues. The CDR3 reads CASSPTQLDNEQFF. In DNA form, the CDR3 reads TGTGCCAGCTCACCTACCCAGCTAGACAATGAGCAGTTCTTC.

The chain links TRBV7-9 to TRBJ1-2, with unresolved D. CDR3 length: 15 amino acids. Germline assignment: CDR1 SEHNR and CDR2 FQNEAQ (reference sequence). V dropped 4 bases and J dropped 4 bases, with 16 bases sitting between them. CDR3 protein: CASSSGLLGGYGYTF. The CDR3 DNA follows: TGTGCCAGCAGCTCGGGCCTATTGGGAGGCTATGGCTACACCTTC.

V gene TRBV27 combines with J gene TRBJ1-2; 7 bases map to TRBD1. The CDR3 sequence is 13 residues long. CDR1 is MNHEY, CDR2 SMNVEV, per germline (reference sequence). V trimming: 6 bases; J trimming: 3 bases; junction bases outside the gene matches: 4. The CDR3 sequence is CASSHTGDYGYTF. The CDR3 DNA follows: TGTGCCAGCAGCCATACAGGGGACTATGGCTACACCTTC.

V is TRBV28 and J is TRBJ1-5; D might be TRBD1 (5 bases). CDR3 length: 13 amino acids. Germline loops: CDR1 MDHEN, CDR2 SYDVKM. Trimming stripped 2 bases from V and 5 bases from J, with 7 bases between. The CDR3 spells CASSLTGYQPQHF. CDR3 nucleotides: TGTGCCAGCAGTTTAACAGGTTATCAGCCCCAGCATTTT.

This clone showed up just a few times. The chain uses TRBV5-1 and TRBJ2-4; 7 nucleotides line up with TRBD1. CDR3 length equals 15 residues. V gave up 1 base and J gave up 5 bases; unmatched junction bases: 6. Germline CDR1 SGHRS, CDR2 YFSETQ. The CDR3 loop reads CASSLSRGLQNIQYF. The CDR3 DNA reads as TGCGCCAGCAGCTTGTCAAGGGGGCTTCAAAACATTCAGTACTTC.

The chain recombines TRBV16 with TRBJ1-2; D ambiguous. V was pared by 1 base and J by 0 bases, with 15 bases between. The germline V gene has CDR1 KGHSY and CDR2 FQNENV. There are 17 residues in the CDR3. The CDR3 loop reads CASSQYVGGRANYGYTF. CDR3 coding DNA: TGTGCCAGCAGCCAATACGTCGGAGGCAGAGCTAACTATGGCTACACCTTC.

The chain carries TRBV27 and TRBJ2-5, with TRBD2 matching over 7 bases. Germline CDR1 is MNHEY and CDR2 is SMNVEV (reference sequence). After removal of 6 bases from V and 1 base from J, the junction contained 5 bases not matched to a gene. The CDR3 is made up of 14 amino acids. The CDR3 region is CASSGLAAQETQYF. The CDR3 region has the DNA TGTGCCAGCAGCGGGCTAGCGGCCCAAGAGACCCAGTACTTC.

V usage is TRBV7-9 and J usage is TRBJ1-1, with 11 bases fitting TRBD1. With 5 bases clipped from V and 5 bases from J, the junction kept 7 bases outside the gene matches. The CDR3 sequence is 15 residues long. Looked up from germline, CDR1 is SEHNR and CDR2 is FQNEAQ (reference sequence). Written as DNA, the CDR3 is TGTGCCAGCAGCCCTTGGACAGGGGGCGGGACTGAAGCTTTCTTT. It is translated as CASSPWTGGGTEAFF.

The chain combines TRBV21-1 with TRBJ2-4; the D call TRBD1 from the table was never checked on the DNA. TRBV21-1 is tagged as a pseudogene. The length of the CDR3 is 16 residues. The CDR3 here is CASSKERGLAKNIQYF. The CDR3 bases are TGTGCCAGCAGCAAAGAAAGGGGGCTAGCCAAAAACATTCAGTACTTC.

The genes are TRBV28 and TRBJ1-4; D gene unclear. V was clipped by 1 base and J by 0 bases, with 3 bases between them. This CDR3 contains 14 residues. The germline V gene encodes CDR1 MDHEN and CDR2 SYDVKM. Written as DNA, the CDR3 is TGTGCCAGCAGTTTATCCGCAACTAATGAAAAACTGTTTTTT. As protein: CASSLSATNEKLFF.

The J gene is TRBJ1-3, the V gene TRBV5-5, with TRBD1 matching over 10 bases. This CDR3 is built from 19 residues. V was clipped by 0 bases and J by 2 bases; unmatched bases: 11. Germline V gene lookup returns CDR1 SGHKS and CDR2 YYEKEE (reference sequence). The CDR3 is CASSLAAARTGGPGNTIYF. CDR3 in DNA: TGTGCCAGCAGCTTGGCCGCAGCTAGGACAGGGGGGCCTGGAAACACCATATATTTT.

This clone was seen ten or more times. Different DNA sequences within this sample yield the same CDR3. The J gene is TRBJ1-6, the V gene TRBV27; no reliable D call. The CDR3 is 15 residues long. Germline-derived CDR1 and CDR2 are MNHEY and SMNVEV (reference sequence). V gave up 2 bases and J gave up 0 bases, with 5 bases separating them. As DNA, the CDR3 is TGTGCCAGCAGTTTAAGGAGCTCCTATAATTCACCCCTCCACTTT. It codes for CASSLRSSYNSPLHF.

This clone appeared a few times. This chain links TRBV23-1 with TRBJ1-1; 10 bases match TRBD1. TRBV23-1 is noted as an ORF with a role that remains uncertain. The CDR3 loop spans 17 amino acids. J gave up 3 bases and V 0 bases, and 7 bases lay outside the gene matches. In DNA form, the CDR3 reads TGCGCCAGCAGTCAATCAAGACAGGGGGCCAGGCACACTGAAGCTTTCTTT. Translation: CASSQSRQGARHTEAFF.

V gene TRBV12-3 or TRBV12-4 combines with J gene TRBJ1-1; D remains ambiguous. The CDR3 loop spans 11 amino acids. The ends were cut back, 8 bases at V and 8 bases at J, with 12 bases in the middle. The CDR3 nucleotides read TGTGCCAGCGTGGAGACGGGAGAAGCTTTCTTT. Protein product: CASVETGEAFF.

V usage is TRBV7-6 and J usage is TRBJ1-2; D unclear. The CDR3 spans 14 residues. V was shortened by 5 bases and J by 14 bases, with 24 bases between the two germline ends. Germline values: CDR1 SGHVS, CDR2 FNYEAQ. The CDR3 loop reads CASSPQAGREARTF. As DNA, the CDR3 is TGTGCCAGCAGCCCTCAGGCCGGGCGGGAGGCTAGGACCTTC.

The chain is built from TRBV7-9 and TRBJ1-2; TRBD1 agrees at 11 bases. J lost 6 bases, V lost 2 bases, and 2 bases had no gene match. CDR1 is SEHNR, CDR2 FQNEAQ, per germline (reference sequence). CDR3 length equals 14 residues. As DNA, the CDR3 is TGTGCCAGCAGCTTAACGGACAGGGGGCATGGCTACACCTTC. Translating it yields CASSLTDRGHGYTF.

Note on this clone: An end of the junction differs from the germline gene, which may be a read error. Additional DNA sequences in this sample encode the identical CDR3. The chain joins TRBV6-5 to TRBJ2-3; the D gene is possibly TRBD1 (5 bases). The CDR3 runs 15 residues. Germline CDR1 MNHEY, CDR2 SVGAGI. This chain's CDR3 is CASSSDILPTDTQYF. The CDR3 DNA is TGTGCTAGCAGTTCGGACATCCTCCCCACAGATACGCAGTATTTT.

CDR3 nucleotide sequence: TGTGCCAGTAGTGAGTACGACAGCCCCGATGAAAAACTGTTTTTT. Translation gives CASSEYDSPDEKLFF. The chain couples TRBV19 to TRBJ1-4; maybe TRBD1 (5 bases). Germline V CDR1 and CDR2: LNHDA, SQIVND (reference sequence). Trimming pared 5 bases from V and 6 bases from J, leaving 16 bases between. The CDR3 consists of 15 residues.